These 25 T cell receptor beta chains came from one sample sequenced in a study of T cell clonality in common variable immunodeficiency. The protocol was immunoSEQ multiplex PCR, while the TCRdb copy is restricted to in-frame clones and leaves out a portion. The sample gives 30,000 to 40,000 clones, none seen only once, and the top ten clones hold about 9.5%. The specimen was peripheral blood mononuclear cells. These receptors originate from a person between 18 and 75 years old in good health.

At least ten counts were recorded for this clone. The read stops 3 residues short of the end of the CDR3; the missing end is completed from the germline J gene. J is TRBJ1-6 and V is TRBV7-8, with 9 bases that match TRBD1. With 5 bases clipped from V and 10 bases from J, the junction kept 9 bases outside the gene matches. The CDR3 contains 15 residues. Germline CDR1 is SGHVS and CDR2 is FQNEAQ. CDR3 DNA, as far as it was read: TGTGCCAGCAGCAGAGGGACAGGGCTGAACTCACCC. Translated: CASSRGTGLNSP. The full-length CDR3 reads as CASSRGTGLNSPLHF.

This clone was recorded at least ten times. The sequenced fragment ends 3 residues before the CDR3 boundary, so the rest is inferred from the germline J gene. The V and J genes are TRBV12-3 or TRBV12-4 and TRBJ1-4; D gene ambiguous. V lost 0 bases, J lost 8 bases, and 7 bases lay in between. The CDR3 is made up of 13 amino acids. Incomplete CDR3 DNA: TGTGCCAGCAGTTTAGCGCCGAGCGAAAAA. Its protein product is CASSLAPSEK. The complete CDR3 protein is CASSLAPSEKLFF.

This clone was recorded at least ten times. The CDR3 goes on 3 residues after the read ends, and that part is filled in from the germline J gene. The chain is built from TRBV19 and TRBJ2-2; tentatively, D is TRBD1 (5 bases). V was pared by 7 bases and J by 6 bases, with 9 bases between. The CDR3 runs 12 residues. Germline assignment: CDR1 LNHDA and CDR2 SQIVND (reference sequence). Partial CDR3 DNA: TGTGCCAGTAAACCAGGGCCCGGGGAG. This translates into CASKPGPGE. The CDR3 as a whole reads CASKPGPGELFF.

This clone occurred many times. The missing CDR3 end, 3 residues past where the read stops, is filled in from the germline J gene. This sequence joins TRBV20-1 and TRBJ2-1; 9 nucleotides align to TRBD1. Germline CDR1 reads DFQATT; CDR2 reads SNEGSKA (reference sequence). The CDR3 consists of 14 residues. The V gene end was trimmed by 1 base and the J gene end by 7 bases; junction bases not matched to a gene: 5. Incomplete CDR3 DNA: TGCAGTGCTAGAGTGGGACAGGGCAAAAATGAG. Translating it yields CSARVGQGKNE. The complete CDR3 sequence is CSARVGQGKNEQFF.

By its share, this clone is medium-sized. The read terminates 3 residues ahead of where the CDR3 ends, so the germline J gene completes it. This chain joins TRBV12-5 and TRBJ2-7; 7 bases are shared with TRBD2. V lost 5 bases, J lost 4 bases, and 11 bases stayed unmatched. The CDR3 extends over 15 amino acids. CDR1 LGHNT and CDR2 FRNRAP come from the germline V gene. The CDR3 loop reads CASGGGLSGHYEQYF. The sequenced part of the CDR3 DNA is TGTGCTAGTGGTGGAGGGCTTAGCGGGCATTACGAG.

This clone was recorded at least ten times. The sequence runs out 3 residues before the end of the CDR3; the remainder is reconstructed from the germline J gene. The chain is built from TRBV7-6 and TRBJ2-2; D perhaps matches TRBD1 (6 bases). Trimming shortened V by 1 base and J by 1 base, and 7 bases separated the two germline ends. This CDR3 contains 15 residues. From germline, CDR1 is SGHVS and CDR2 FNYEAQ. The CDR3 DNA, read in part, is TGTGCCAGCAGCTTAGAGGGACAGAACACCGGGGAG. Translated: CASSLEGQNTGE. The complete CDR3 reads CASSLEGQNTGELFF.

This clone occurred many times. From the germline J gene comes the end of the CDR3, since the read stops 3 residues before it. The genes are TRBV5-1 and TRBJ2-2; 9 nucleotides match TRBD1. CDR1 SGHRS and CDR2 YFSETQ come from the germline V gene. The CDR3 is 15 amino acids. This chain's CDR3 is CASSLPGQGAEKLFF. The CDR3 bases that were read are TGCGCCAGCAGCTTGCCGGGACAGGGAGCTGAAAAG. Based on the CDR3 plus reference TRBV5-1 and TRBJ2-2, the full variable domain is KAGVTQTPRYLIKTRGQQVTLSCSPISGHRSVSWYQQTPGQGLQFLFEYFSETQRNKGNFPGRFSGRQFSNSRSEMNVSTLELGDSALYLCASSLPGQGAEKLFFGEGSRLTVL.

This clone was seen repeatedly, ten times or more. Sequencing ends 3 residues short of the CDR3 end; the germline J gene provides the rest. V gene TRBV30 combines with J gene TRBJ2-2; 7 nucleotides agree with TRBD2. Germline V gives CDR1 GTSNPN, CDR2 SVGIG (reference sequence). The CDR3 totals 14 residues. V lost 2 bases, J lost 7 bases, and 7 bases stayed unmatched. The CDR3 reads CAWSSGNMGGELFF. The DNA read from the CDR3 is TGTGCCTGGAGTAGCGGGAATATGGGCGGGGAG.

This clone was counted at least ten times. Sequencing ends 3 residues short of the CDR3 end; the germline J gene provides the rest. V and J are TRBV9 and TRBJ2-7; D is possibly TRBD2 (6 bases). The CDR3 has 14 amino acids. Germline CDR1 is SGDLS and CDR2 is YYNGEE. Trimming left V 3 bases short and J 4 bases short, with 14 bases between. CDR3 sequence: CASSGRDLPYEQYF. The sequenced part of the CDR3 DNA is TGTGCCAGCAGCGGCCGGGACTTACCTTACGAG.

The CDR3 region is CASSLGGGRNDYTF. Partial CDR3 DNA: TGTGCCAGCAGCTTAGGCGGCGGGAGGAATGAC. V gene TRBV7-9 combines with J gene TRBJ1-2, with unresolved D. Read coverage stops 3 residues before the CDR3 terminus; the germline J gene supplies the remainder. Germline CDR1 SEHNR, CDR2 FQNEAQ (reference sequence). The CDR3 spans 14 residues. The complete variable domain, with remaining parts taken from reference TRBV7-9 and TRBJ1-2, reads DTGVSQNPRHKITKRGQNVTFRCDPISEHNRLYWYRQTLGQGPEFLTYFQNEAQLEKSRLLSDRFSAERPKGSFSTLEIQRTEQGDSAMYLCASSLGGGRNDYTFGSGTRLTVV.

This clone was seen more than once but under ten times. Read sequence stops 3 residues before the CDR3 end, and the germline J gene provides the missing end. V gene TRBV11-2 combines with J gene TRBJ1-1; TRBD1 agrees at 7 bases. With V trimmed by 5 bases and J by 4 bases, 7 bases remained unmatched. Germline CDR1 reads SGHAT; CDR2 reads FQNNGV. This CDR3 is 14 amino acids long. The CDR3 loop reads CASSGRTGATEAFF. The CDR3 DNA, read in part, is TGTGCCAGCAGCGGACGGACAGGAGCCACTGAA. Drawing the rest from reference TRBV11-2 and TRBJ1-1, the complete variable domain is EAGVAQSPRYKIIEKRQSVAFWCNPISGHATLYWYQQILGQGPKLLIQFQNNGVVDDSQLPKDRFSAERLKGVDSTLKIQPAKLEDSAVYLCASSGRTGATEAFFGQGTRLTVV.

The sample holds many counts of this clone. The DNA read from the CDR3 is TGTGCCAGCAGTGGGGGACAGGGCCACTATGGC. It specifies CASSGGQGHYG. The whole CDR3 protein reads CASSGGQGHYGYTF. This chain joins TRBV2 and TRBJ1-2; TRBD1 matches 9 bases. The sequenced fragment ends 3 residues before the CDR3 boundary, so the rest is inferred from the germline J gene. Unmatched junction bases numbered 3, after V lost 4 bases and J lost 3 bases. The CDR3 spans 14 residues. CDR1 SNHLY and CDR2 FYNNEI come from the germline V gene.

This clone has a count of ten or more. The read ends 3 residues early relative to the CDR3; the germline J gene fills the gap. The chain joins TRBV29-1 to TRBJ2-7, with D possibly matching TRBD2 (6 bases). V was shortened by 6 bases and J by 3 bases, with 18 bases between the two germline ends. CDR1 and CDR2 from the germline V gene are SQVTM and ANQGSEA. The CDR3 covers 14 residues. CDR3 bases read: TGCAGCGTCATGGGGGGTCTGAGCTTCTACGAG. This gives the protein CSVMGGLSFYE. The complete CDR3 sequence is CSVMGGLSFYEQYF.

This clone was detected many times. Read data end 3 residues before the CDR3 end; the end is taken from the germline J gene. This chain connects TRBV28 to TRBJ2-1; 7 bases map to TRBD1. CDR3 length equals 14 residues. Germline-derived CDR1 and CDR2 are MDHEN and SYDVKM. J gave up 5 bases and V 1 base, and 2 bases lay outside the gene matches. The CDR3 bases that were read are TGTGCCAGCAGTTTATTACAGGGGAACAATGAG. This translates into CASSLLQGNNE. The CDR3 as a whole reads CASSLLQGNNEQFF.

At least ten counts were recorded for this clone. The CDR3 end lies 3 residues beyond the end of the read and is filled in from the germline J gene. The chain combines TRBV18 with TRBJ1-2; D is ambiguous. V lost 3 bases to trimming and J lost 5 bases, with 13 bases between them. Germline-derived CDR1 and CDR2 are KGHSH and LQKENI. The CDR3 is made up of 14 amino acids. The CDR3 bases that were read are TGTGCCAGCTCACCGAACAGAGATGCGTATGGC. This sequence encodes CASSPNRDAYG. Given in full, the CDR3 is CASSPNRDAYGYTF.

A note on this clone: Read sequence stops 3 residues before the CDR3 end, and the germline J gene provides the missing end. V and J are TRBV18 and TRBJ1-6; 8 bases are a match to TRBD1. The CDR3 totals 16 residues. Looked up from germline, CDR1 is KGHSH and CDR2 is LQKENI. V gave up 1 base and J gave up 7 bases; unmatched junction bases: 6. CDR3 amino acids: CASSPRAGQENSPLHF. CDR3 DNA (partial): TGTGCCAGCTCACCACGAGCGGGACAGGAAAATTCACCC.

This clone was seen at least ten times. The read terminates 3 residues before the CDR3 end, so the remaining end is supplied by the germline J gene. This chain joins TRBV20-1 and TRBJ1-1, with TRBD1 matching over 7 bases. The J segment lost 0 bases and the V segment lost 6 bases, leaving 4 bases of the junction unmatched. The CDR3 totals 13 residues. Germline V gene data show CDR1 as DFQATT and CDR2 as SNEGSKA (reference sequence). CDR3 DNA, as far as it was read: TGCAGTGCGGGGGGACAGTTGAACACTGAA. Its protein product is CSAGGQLNTE. The entire CDR3 sequence reads CSAGGQLNTEAFF.

This clone was picked up many times. Coverage ceases 3 residues before the CDR3 finishes, and the germline J gene fills in the end. The genes are TRBV5-6 and TRBJ2-7, with 7 bases that match TRBD2. The V segment lost 0 bases and the J segment 4 bases; nucleotides outside the gene matches: 7. The germline V gene encodes CDR1 SGHDT and CDR2 YYEEEE. This CDR3 has 15 residues. The CDR3 bases that were read are TGTGCCAGCAGCTTGGTGGCTAGCGGAAAATACGAG. As protein: CASSLVASGKYE. The entire CDR3 protein is CASSLVASGKYEQYF.

This clone has at least ten counts. The read comes to an end 3 residues before the CDR3 does, leaving the germline J gene to fill in the end. This chain links TRBV18 with TRBJ2-5; 9 nucleotides match TRBD1. Unmatched junction bases numbered 7, after V lost 3 bases and J lost 5 bases. The CDR3 contains 15 residues. CDR1 is KGHSH, CDR2 LQKENI, per germline. The CDR3 protein is CASSPLQGAPETQYF. The DNA read from the CDR3 is TGTGCCAGCTCACCTCTACAGGGGGCGCCGGAGACC.

This clone was observed many times. The missing CDR3 end, 3 residues past where the read stops, is filled in from the germline J gene. The genes are TRBV20-1 and TRBJ2-5; TRBD2 might be the D (5 bases). V was pared by 0 bases and J by 2 bases, with 13 bases between. CDR3 size: 15 residues. The germline CDR1 and CDR2 sequences are DFQATT and SNEGSKA (reference sequence). The CDR3 here is CSAREPRRGQETQYF. Incomplete CDR3 DNA: TGCAGTGCTAGAGAACCCCGGAGAGGGCAAGAGACC.

This clone was seen many times. The CDR3 is cut off 3 residues early in the read; its end comes from the germline J gene. The gene calls are TRBV29-1 and TRBJ2-1; 7 positions agree with TRBD2. Per the germline V gene, CDR1 is SQVTM and CDR2 is ANQGSEA. After removal of 8 bases from V and 7 bases from J, the junction contained 2 bases not matched to a gene. The CDR3 length is 10 residues. The CDR3: CSTGGNEQFF. The DNA read from the CDR3 is TGCAGCACCGGGGGGAATGAG.

Many counts were recorded for this clone. The read halts 3 residues ahead of the CDR3 end, with the missing end drawn from the germline J gene. V and J are TRBV12-3 or TRBV12-4 and TRBJ1-4, with TRBD1 matching over 7 bases. V was clipped by 5 bases and J by 0 bases; unmatched bases: 3. The CDR3 has 15 residues. The chain's CDR3 is CASSGGTATNEKLFF. CDR3 bases read: TGTGCCAGCAGTGGGGGGACAGCAACTAATGAAAAA.

This clone has a handful of counts. The read halts 3 residues ahead of the CDR3 end, with the missing end drawn from the germline J gene. This chain connects TRBV4-2 to TRBJ2-5, with 11 bases matching TRBD2. Germline V gene data show CDR1 as LGHNA and CDR2 as YNFKEQ. After removal of 1 base from V and 5 bases from J, the junction contained 9 bases not matched to a gene. This CDR3 spans 17 amino acids. CDR3 bases read: TGTGCCAGCAGCCAAGCGATAGGGGCTAGCGGGAGGGAGACC. It codes for CASSQAIGASGRET. In full, the CDR3 is CASSQAIGASGRETQYF.

Many counts were recorded for this clone. The read ends 3 residues early relative to the CDR3; the germline J gene fills the gap. The same CDR3 is also encoded by other DNA sequences in this sample. The V and J genes are TRBV4-2 and TRBJ2-1; 9 bases fit TRBD2. The germline CDR1 and CDR2 sequences are LGHNA and YNFKEQ. V shed 2 bases, J shed 7 bases, and the junction held 9 bases outside the gene matches. The CDR3 has 16 amino acids. The CDR3 bases that were read are TGTGCCAGCAGCCAACTGGGGACCAGCGGGAGGAATGAG. It codes for CASSQLGTSGRNE. From start to end, the CDR3 is CASSQLGTSGRNEQFF.

In this sample, this clone turned up many times. The read comes to an end 3 residues before the CDR3 does, leaving the germline J gene to fill in the end. V and J are TRBV20-1 and TRBJ2-7, with 15 bases fitting TRBD2. The germline V gene has CDR1 DFQATT and CDR2 SNEGSKA (reference sequence). The V gene end was trimmed by 0 bases and the J gene end by 2 bases; junction bases not matched to a gene: 8. The CDR3 spans 18 residues. The CDR3 loop reads CSARDPGLAGGPPYEQYF. The covered CDR3 bases are TGCAGTGCTAGAGACCCCGGACTAGCGGGAGGGCCCCCCTACGAG.